These 20 T cell receptor beta chains share one sample of origin, sequenced in a study of blood T cell repertoires in COVID-19. Assay: immunoSEQ multiplex PCR; the TCRdb copy retains only in-frame clones and omits some. This table holds over 200,000 clones, 80% to 90% found once. The sequenced sample consisted of peripheral blood. Receptors were obtained from a man aged 35 to 55 with acute or convalescent COVID-19.

The gene calls are TRBV9 and TRBJ1-6; 8 bases are a match to TRBD1. Germline values: CDR1 SGDLS, CDR2 YYNGEE. The junction had 3 bases not matched to a gene; V was cut back by 3 bases and J by 7 bases. CDR3 length equals 14 residues. DNA of the CDR3: TGTGCCAGCAGCGCTAGACAGGGGAATTCACCCCTCCACTTT. This translates into CASSARQGNSPLHF.

V is TRBV7-2 and J is TRBJ1-4; D possibly corresponds to TRBD1 (6 bases). There are 13 residues in the CDR3. With 4 bases removed from V and 11 bases from J, the gap between germline ends came to 14 bases. Germline V CDR1 and CDR2: SGHTA, FQGNSA. For the CDR3, the DNA is TGTGCCAGCAGCTCGCGGACAGAAACGAAACTGTTTTTT. It specifies CASSSRTETKLFF. The whole variable domain, filled in from reference TRBV7-2 and TRBJ1-4, reads GAGVSQSPSNKVTEKGKDVELRCDPISGHTALYWYRQSLGQGLEFLIYFQGNSAPDKSGLPSDRFSAERTGGSVSTLTIQRTQQEDSAVYLCASSSRTETKLFFGSGTQLSVL.

V is TRBV15 and J is TRBJ2-2, with 11 bases matching TRBD2. The V and J ends lost 4 bases and 2 bases, in that order; junction bases with no gene match: 12. Germline values: CDR1 LNHNV, CDR2 YYDKDF (reference sequence). This CDR3 is 19 amino acids long. Here the CDR3 reads CATSKTLAGGTINTGELFF. The CDR3 DNA reads TGTGCCACCAGCAAAACCTTAGCGGGGGGGACTATAAACACCGGGGAGCTGTTTTTT.

This chain joins TRBV29-1 and TRBJ2-7, with a weak D call TRBD1 (5 bases). The CDR3 has 15 amino acids. The germline V gene has CDR1 SQVTM and CDR2 ANQGSEA. The V and J ends lost 0 bases and 1 base respectively, with 13 bases between them. The CDR3 protein is CSVEDRGRDSYEQYF. CDR3 nucleotides: TGCAGCGTTGAAGATCGAGGCAGGGATTCCTACGAGCAGTACTTC.

The genes are TRBV2 and TRBJ2-7; TRBD2 is a possible D gene (6 bases). Trimming cost V 6 bases and J 3 bases, with 18 bases left between them. There are 15 residues in the CDR3. Germline CDR1 is SNHLY and CDR2 is FYNNEI. CDR3 coding DNA: TGTGCCAGCAGACAATACTCGGGACTTAACTACGAGCAGTACTTC. Protein: CASRQYSGLNYEQYF.

The chain links TRBV7-9 to TRBJ1-2; 11 nucleotides line up with TRBD1. The length of the CDR3 is 17 residues. Germline-derived CDR1 and CDR2 are SEHNR and FQNEAQ (reference sequence). Trimming at V came to 5 bases and at J to 7 bases, leaving 15 bases not matched to a gene. DNA for the CDR3: TGTGCCAGCAGCGACCGAATTGGGACAGGGGGTGAGGCTGGCTACACCTTC. Translation gives CASSDRIGTGGEAGYTF.

The CDR3 DNA is TGTGCCGGACACACTAGCGAGGGGAGGGAGACCCAGTACTTC. This encodes CAGHTSEGRETQYF. V is TRBV7-2 and J is TRBJ2-5, with 7 bases matching TRBD2. CDR3 length: 14 residues. The V and J ends lost 11 bases and 5 bases, in that order; junction bases with no gene match: 14. In germline, CDR1 is SGHTA, CDR2 FQGNSA.

This chain connects TRBV15 to TRBJ2-5, with a possible D match to TRBD1 (7 bases). V was trimmed by 2 bases and J by 4 bases, leaving 11 bases between them. CDR3 size: 14 residues. CDR1 LNHNV and CDR2 YYDKDF come from the germline V gene (reference sequence). This CDR3 reads CATSRQGGSETQYF. In DNA, the CDR3 is TGTGCCACCAGCAGACAGGGGGGCTCAGAGACCCAGTACTTC.

This chain joins TRBV24-1 and TRBJ2-2; D remains unclear. V lost 3 bases and J lost 6, with 7 bases in between. This CDR3 spans 13 amino acids. Germline V CDR1 and CDR2: KGHDR, SFDVKD. The CDR3: CATSDARSGELFF. CDR3 nucleotide sequence: TGTGCCACCAGTGATGCGAGGTCCGGGGAGCTGTTTTTT.

This clone appeared a single time. This chain uses TRBV5-1 with TRBJ2-7, with 7 bases matching TRBD1. V shed 3 bases, J shed 6 bases, and the junction held 3 bases outside the gene matches. The CDR3 runs to 12 residues. Germline values: CDR1 SGHRS, CDR2 YFSETQ. The CDR3 DNA follows: TGCGCCAGCAGCTCTCCAGGGGGCGAGCAGTACTTC. This gives the protein CASSSPGGEQYF.

The rearrangement joins TRBV9 to TRBJ2-5, with 7 bases aligning to TRBD2. J was trimmed by 2 bases and V by 3 bases; bases with no gene match: 7. This CDR3 contains 15 residues. CDR1 and CDR2 (germline): SGDLS, YYNGEE. CDR3 loop: CASSAAPGGQETQYF. CDR3 nucleotide sequence: TGTGCCAGCAGCGCCGCCCCGGGGGGACAAGAGACCCAGTACTTC.

The chain carries TRBV7-9 and TRBJ2-6; D call uncertain. Germline CDR1 reads SEHNR; CDR2 reads FQNEAQ (reference sequence). CDR3 size: 18 residues. The germline V and J ends were trimmed by 7 bases and 3 bases, with 22 bases remaining between them. In DNA, the CDR3 is TGTGCCAGCACCATCTTAGCCTCGGTGAGCCTTGGGGCCAACGTCCTGACTTTC. This encodes CASTILASVSLGANVLTF.

The CDR3 DNA sequence: TGCGCCAGCAGCACGGGACTTCAAGAGACCCAGTACTTC. It yields the protein CASSTGLQETQYF. The genes are TRBV5-1 and TRBJ2-5; possibly TRBD2 for D (6 bases). Trimming cost V 4 bases and J 2 bases, with 9 bases left between them. The CDR3 contains 13 residues. CDR1 is SGHRS and CDR2 is YFSETQ in the germline V gene.

V is TRBV19 and J is TRBJ2-7; 10 bases agree with TRBD2. The CDR3 sequence is 13 residues long. Looked up from germline, CDR1 is LNHDA and CDR2 is SQIVND (reference sequence). V gave up 10 bases and J gave up 6 bases; unmatched junction bases: 9. CDR3 sequence (DNA): TGTGCCACTCTCGAGCGGGAGGGCCGCGAGCAGTACTTC. Amino acid sequence: CATLEREGREQYF.

This clone was picked up a small number of times. The rearrangement uses TRBV19 and TRBJ2-2; TRBD2 aligns across 7 bases. Per the germline V gene, CDR1 is LNHDA and CDR2 is SQIVND (reference sequence). The CDR3 is 14 amino acids. The V gene end was trimmed by 4 bases and the J gene end by 3 bases; junction bases not matched to a gene: 2. In DNA form, the CDR3 reads TGTGCCAGTAGTACAGCGGGGCACACCGGGGAGCTGTTTTTT. Translation: CASSTAGHTGELFF.

The DNA for the CDR3 is TGTGCCACCAGTGATGCAGGGTCCAGCCCTGGGGCCAACGTCCTGACTTTC. This codes for CATSDAGSSPGANVLTF. V usage is TRBV24-1 and J usage is TRBJ2-6; perhaps TRBD1 as D (5 bases). This CDR3 is 17 amino acids long. Per germline, CDR1 KGHDR and CDR2 SFDVKD. V was shortened by 3 bases and J by 2 bases, with 13 bases between the two germline ends.

The chain joins TRBV10-1 to TRBJ2-7, with 8 bases matching TRBD1. Looked up from germline, CDR1 is WNHNN and CDR2 is SYGVQD (reference sequence). The CDR3 loop spans 13 amino acids. V was clipped by 9 bases and J by 3 bases; unmatched bases: 7. CDR3 DNA: TGCGCCAGTAACCCTGGACAGGGCTACGAGCAGTACTTC. It is translated as CASNPGQGYEQYF.

This chain connects TRBV30 to TRBJ1-6, with a possible D match to TRBD1 (6 bases). Trimming took 1 base from V and 10 from J, leaving 11 bases between them. The CDR3 loop spans 13 amino acids. Germline loops: CDR1 GTSNPN, CDR2 SVGIG (reference sequence). DNA for the CDR3: TGTGCCTGGAGTGCATGGACAGAATCACCCCTCCACTTT. Protein product: CAWSAWTESPLHF.

Only one count was recorded for this clone. The rearrangement links TRBV5-3 to TRBJ2-1; 7 bases match TRBD1. TRBV5-3 is filed as an ORF, its function uncertain. Losses at the gene ends were 5 bases for V and 2 bases for J; bases not matched to a gene: 10. CDR3 length equals 16 residues. The CDR3 here is CARSLAGTATYNEQFF. The CDR3 bases are TGTGCCAGAAGTCTCGCCGGGACAGCCACCTACAATGAGCAGTTCTTC.

As DNA, the CDR3 is TGTGCCAGCAGTTTTTTCTACCGGGACAGGGGCGTGGATACGCAGTATTTT. Translated, it gives CASSFFYRDRGVDTQYF. V usage is TRBV28 and J usage is TRBJ2-3, with 10 bases identical to TRBD1. The CDR3 extends over 17 amino acids. J lost 6 bases, V lost 3 bases, and 12 bases had no gene match. Per germline, CDR1 MDHEN and CDR2 SYDVKM.